The 7 T cell receptor beta chains below were found in one sample sequenced in a study of T cell responses to AZD1222 COVID-19 vaccine. Profiling relied on immunoSEQ multiplex PCR, and the TCRdb table lists in-frame clones only, not all of them. The profile shows about 130,000 clones, about nine tenths of them singletons. Sequences were derived from peripheral blood, sampled on day 0 of AZD1222 vaccination. These TCRs come from an adult in good health.

The chain recombines TRBV7-2 with TRBJ2-1; TRBD1 agrees at 9 bases. J was trimmed by 8 bases and V by 3 bases; bases with no gene match: 11. Germline loops: CDR1 SGHTA, CDR2 FQGNSA. The CDR3 has 16 amino acids. The CDR3 sequence is CASSLTPDRGSDEQFF. As DNA, the CDR3 is TGTGCCAGCAGCTTGACCCCGGACAGGGGCAGTGATGAGCAGTTCTTC.

The chain employs TRBV9 and TRBJ2-3, with D possibly being TRBD1 (7 bases). CDR1 is SGDLS and CDR2 is YYNGEE in the germline V gene. This CDR3 is built from 15 residues. Trimming left V 3 bases short and J 6 bases short, with 17 bases between. The CDR3 protein is CASSGYRGGIDTQYF. CDR3 DNA: TGTGCCAGCAGCGGCTACAGGGGAGGCATCGATACGCAGTATTTT.

The chain is built from TRBV10-3 and TRBJ1-2, with 8 bases aligning to TRBD1. Germline-derived CDR1 and CDR2 are ENHRY and SYGVKD. This CDR3 comprises 14 residues. V lost 8 bases to trimming and J lost 6 bases; unmatched junction nucleotides: 11. Here the CDR3 reads CAIQGQGGFHGYTF. CDR3 coding DNA: TGTGCCATCCAAGGACAGGGTGGATTCCATGGCTACACCTTC.

The chain carries TRBV5-4 and TRBJ2-7; 9 bases fit TRBD1. CDR1 is SGHNT and CDR2 is YYREEE in the germline V gene (reference sequence). V gave up 6 bases and J gave up 4 bases; unmatched junction bases: 8. This CDR3 comprises 14 residues. The CDR3 spells CASTTTGGPYEQYF. The CDR3 DNA is TGTGCCAGCACCACGACAGGGGGGCCATACGAGCAGTACTTC.

This CDR3 is CASSLGQAKAFF. DNA for the CDR3: TGTGCCAGCAGTTTAGGGCAGGCAAAAGCTTTCTTT. The chain is built from TRBV28 and TRBJ1-1; the D is unclear. Germline-derived CDR1 and CDR2 are MDHEN and SYDVKM. This CDR3 is 12 amino acids long. V lost 2 bases and J 9 bases, leaving 10 bases between the germline ends.

This clone was recorded a few times. The chain joins TRBV14 to TRBJ1-2; D possibly corresponds to TRBD1 (5 bases). V was trimmed by 2 bases and J by 8 bases, leaving 12 bases between them. Germline values: CDR1 SGHDN, CDR2 FVKESK. The CDR3 is 13 amino acids. The CDR3 DNA sequence: TGTGCCAGCAGCCAACTCAGGGTCGGAGGCTACACCTTC. Protein: CASSQLRVGGYTF.

This clone has a single count. This chain links TRBV10-3 with TRBJ2-5; the D is unclear. This CDR3 contains 13 residues. The V end lost 2 bases, the J end lost 3 bases, and 7 bases lay between the germline ends. The germline CDR1 and CDR2 sequences are ENHRY and SYGVKD. Here the CDR3 reads CAISEPYEETQYF. CDR3 DNA: TGTGCCATCAGTGAGCCTTACGAAGAGACCCAGTACTTC.